A single sample is the source of the 8 T cell receptor beta chains below, sequenced in a study of T cells in localized non-small cell lung cancer. Repertoires were generated with immunoSEQ multiplex PCR, while TCRdb's copy carries only in-frame clones and drops some. The sample comprises under 50,000 clones, around 86% of which are singletons, and 2.5% rests with the top ten. The sample in question was PBMCs, obtained before any cancer treatment. These receptors were taken from a man aged 35-75 years with stage II lung adenocarcinoma.

The chain couples TRBV5-1 to TRBJ1-1; 9 bases are a match to TRBD1. The V gene end was trimmed by 2 bases and the J gene end by 0 bases; junction bases not matched to a gene: 11. Germline CDR1 and CDR2: SGHRS and YFSETQ. The CDR3 contains 18 residues. The CDR3 region has the DNA TGCGCCAGCAGCTTCTTCGGACAGGGGAATCATATGAACACTGAAGCTTTCTTT. Protein sequence: CASSFFGQGNHMNTEAFF.

This sequence joins TRBV6-5 and TRBJ1-1, with D unresolved. There are 13 residues in the CDR3. Germline CDR1 and CDR2: MNHEY and SVGAGI. Trimming took 8 bases from V and 5 from J, leaving 15 bases between them. CDR3 nucleotide sequence: TGTGCCAGCGGCCAAGGGCGCGGGACTGAAGCTTTCTTT. Translation: CASGQGRGTEAFF.

V gene TRBV6-5 combines with J gene TRBJ1-5; maybe TRBD1 (6 bases). Trimming removed 6 bases at V and 1 base at J, with 13 bases between. From germline, CDR1 is MNHEY and CDR2 SVGAGI. The CDR3 spans 15 residues. CDR3 sequence: CASSLTGASNQPQHF. CDR3 coding DNA: TGTGCCAGCAGCCTTACGGGGGCAAGCAATCAGCCCCAGCATTTT.

This clone was detected once. The rearrangement uses TRBV2 and TRBJ2-2, with 9 bases matching TRBD1. V shed 6 bases, J shed 4 bases, and the junction held 12 bases outside the gene matches. The CDR3 totals 17 residues. Germline V gene data show CDR1 as SNHLY and CDR2 as FYNNEI. The CDR3 DNA reads as TGTGCCAGCAGCGGCCCCAAAGACAGGGGGACCACCGGGGAGCTGTTTTTT. This sequence encodes CASSGPKDRGTTGELFF.

This rearrangement joins TRBV5-8 to TRBJ2-1, with D unresolved. With 2 bases removed from V and 7 bases from J, the gap between germline ends came to 7 bases. The CDR3 sequence is 12 residues long. Germline V CDR1 and CDR2: SGHTS, YDEGEE. CDR3 DNA sequence: TGTGCCAGCAGCTTTACGTGGAATGAGCAGTTCTTC. This gives the protein CASSFTWNEQFF.

The chain combines TRBV2 with TRBJ1-2; possible D gene TRBD1, 5 bases. Germline V gene data show CDR1 as SNHLY and CDR2 as FYNNEI. V gave up 4 bases and J gave up 3 bases, with 9 bases separating them. CDR3 length equals 13 residues. CDR3 loop: CASSGLGDYGYTF. The CDR3 nucleotides are TGTGCCAGCAGTGGTTTGGGGGACTATGGCTACACCTTC.

As to this clone: The junction does not match germline at one end; this may be a read error. The gene calls are TRBV2 and TRBJ1-2, with TRBD1 identical over 7 bases. Germline loops: CDR1 SNHLY, CDR2 FYNNEI. The CDR3 runs 12 residues. In DNA, the CDR3 is TGTGCCAGCAGTGGATCAGGGCGCAGGGGGTACTTC. It encodes CASSGSGRRGYF. Drawing the rest from reference TRBV2 and TRBJ1-2, the complete variable domain is EPEVTQTPSHQVTQMGQEVILRCVPISNHLYFYWYRQILGQKVEFLVSFYNNEISEKSEIFDDQFSVERPDGSNFTLKIRSTKLEDSAMYFCASSGSGRRGYFGSGTRLTVV.

This sequence joins TRBV9 and TRBJ2-7; 9 nucleotides match TRBD1. Germline CDR1 reads SGDLS; CDR2 reads YYNGEE. CDR3 length equals 15 residues. Trimming at V came to 2 bases and at J to 2 bases, leaving 5 bases not matched to a gene. The CDR3 nucleotides read TGTGCCAGCAGCGTTAGGACAGGGGAGACCTACGAGCAGTACTTC. This sequence encodes CASSVRTGETYEQYF.